The next 32 T cell receptor beta chains were all read from a single sample in a study of CD8+CD57+ T cells in acquired aplastic anemia. The template used for profiling TCR beta VDJ and CDR3 was genomic DNA. A single record per CDR3 protein comes from TCRdb applying MiXCR to the reads. The sample consists of about 41,000 distinct CDR3 sequences, approximately 63% of them appearing once. Previously, flow cytometry had revealed CD8+CD57+ cell expansion in the patients chosen for sequencing. Sequenced material: sorted CD4+, CD8+, or CD8+CD57+ T cells (not recorded which) from PBMCs. The receptors were gathered from a human donor with aplastic anemia.

This clonotype was counted at least ten times. This chain connects TRBV6-1 to TRBJ1-3, with TRBD1 matching 12 bases. The germline gives CDR1 MNHNS, CDR2 SASEGT. The CDR3 totals 16 residues. J gave up 3 bases and V 7 bases, and 7 bases lay outside the gene matches. CDR3 DNA: TGTGCCAGCACGGGACAGGGGGCGACGGGTGGAAACACCATATATTTT. Its protein is CASTGQGATGGNTIYF.

The V gene is TRBV5-1, the J gene TRBJ1-2, with 12 bases matching TRBD1. The CDR3 runs to 11 residues. Looked up from germline, CDR1 is SGHRS and CDR2 is YFSETQ. J was trimmed by 8 bases and V by 9 bases; bases with no gene match: 2. CDR3 nucleotide sequence: TGCGCCATCGGGACAGGGGGCGGCTACACCTTC. Residues: CAIGTGGGYTF.

The chain recombines TRBV3-1 with TRBJ2-5; a possible D gene is TRBD1 (6 bases). Germline-derived CDR1 and CDR2 are LGHDT and YNNKEL (reference sequence). The CDR3 spans 18 residues. Trimming stripped 3 bases from V and 5 bases from J, with 25 bases between. CDR3 sequence reads: CASSQPPPAGDHRETQYF. CDR3 coding DNA: TGTGCCAGCAGCCAGCCCCCGCCGGCAGGGGATCATCGGGAGACCCAGTACTTC.

V and J are TRBV19 and TRBJ1-1; D uncertain. The CDR3 totals 14 residues. V was shortened by 7 bases and J by 1 base, with 13 bases between the two germline ends. Looked up from germline, CDR1 is LNHDA and CDR2 is SQIVND (reference sequence). CDR3: CASNTEVTNTEAFF. The CDR3 region has the DNA TGTGCCAGTAACACAGAGGTGACGAACACTGAAGCTTTCTTT.

This chain connects TRBV10-3 to TRBJ1-3; D unclear. The germline V gene has CDR1 ENHRY and CDR2 SYGVKD. The CDR3 totals 13 residues. V shed 4 bases and J shed 0 bases, with 4 bases lying between them. The CDR3 bases are TGTGCCATCAGTGTGGACTCTGGAAACACCATATATTTT. Amino acid sequence: CAISVDSGNTIYF.

The chain has TRBV4-1 and TRBJ1-5; 7 bases fit TRBD1. V was pared by 4 bases and J by 2 bases, with 8 bases of the junction left unmatched. The germline gives CDR1 MGHRA, CDR2 YSYEKL. The CDR3 spans 16 residues. The DNA of the CDR3 is TGCGCCAGCAGCCCCGAGACAGGGAGGGGCAATCAGCCCCAGCATTTT. Amino acid sequence: CASSPETGRGNQPQHF.

CDR3 bases: TGTGCCACCTCGAACAGGGGTGGCTCCTACGAGCAGTACGTC. It codes for CATSNRGGSYEQYV. The chain combines TRBV10-3 with TRBJ2-7; TRBD1 matches 7 bases. V lost 10 bases to trimming and J lost 0 bases; unmatched junction nucleotides: 9. Per the germline V gene, CDR1 is ENHRY and CDR2 is SYGVKD. This CDR3 region has 14 residues.

The chain is built from TRBV19 and TRBJ2-5; 10 nucleotides match TRBD2. The germline CDR1 and CDR2 sequences are LNHDA and SQIVND (reference sequence). V was clipped by 6 bases and J by 5 bases; unmatched bases: 3. This CDR3 is built from 13 residues. CDR3 amino acids: CASRGLAMETQYF. CDR3 sequence (DNA): TGTGCCAGTAGGGGACTAGCGATGGAGACCCAGTACTTC.

This rearrangement joins TRBV6-1 to TRBJ2-7, with TRBD1 as a possible D gene (5 bases). The CDR3 has 14 residues. Germline CDR1 is MNHNS and CDR2 is SASEGT. Trimming shortened V by 7 bases and J by 4 bases, and 17 bases separated the two germline ends. The CDR3 spells CASKGRSGNYEQYF. CDR3 nucleotide sequence: TGTGCCAGCAAGGGAAGGTCAGGGAATTACGAGCAGTACTTC.

The chain carries TRBV29-1 and TRBJ1-2; D may be TRBD1 (6 bases). Trimming removed 2 bases at V and 2 bases at J, with 12 bases between. This CDR3 comprises 14 residues. Germline V lookup: CDR1 SQVTM, CDR2 ANQGSEA. For the CDR3, the DNA is TGCAGCGTTGAATTGACAGGTCTAAACTATGGCTACACCTTC. Translation: CSVELTGLNYGYTF.

The DNA of the CDR3 is TGTGCCAGCAGTTCAGGGGTAGCAGATACGCAGTATTTT. Residues: CASSSGVADTQYF. The V gene is TRBV6-5, the J gene TRBJ2-3; D perhaps matches TRBD1 (6 bases). The germline gives CDR1 MNHEY, CDR2 SVGAGI. This CDR3 has 13 residues. V dropped 4 bases and J dropped 4 bases, with 9 bases sitting between them.

CDR3 in amino acids: CASSSEYSGNTIYF. CDR3 DNA: TGTGCCAGCAGCTCTGAGTACTCTGGAAACACCATATATTTT. The chain has TRBV7-9 and TRBJ1-3; D not resolved. Trimming cost V 4 bases and J 0 bases, with 7 bases left between them. In germline, CDR1 is SEHNR, CDR2 FQNEAQ (reference sequence). The CDR3 covers 14 residues.

This clonotype was counted many times. V usage is TRBV6-1 and J usage is TRBJ1-1; D might be TRBD1 (5 bases). The CDR3 extends over 15 amino acids. Germline CDR1 MNHNS, CDR2 SASEGT. Trimming left V 6 bases short and J 6 bases short, with 20 bases between. The CDR3 here is CASRDFSGTWAEAFF. CDR3 sequence (DNA): TGTGCCAGCAGGGATTTTTCAGGGACCTGGGCTGAAGCTTTCTTT.

This clonotype was observed many times. The chain joins TRBV2 to TRBJ2-4; possible D gene TRBD2, 5 bases. The V gene's germline CDR1 is SNHLY and CDR2 FYNNEI. This CDR3 is built from 15 residues. V lost 7 bases to trimming and J lost 3 bases, with 16 bases between them. CDR3 region: CASTVTGTGKNIQYF. CDR3 DNA: TGTGCCAGCACTGTTACGGGAACCGGCAAAAACATTCAGTACTTC. Combining the CDR3 with reference TRBV2 and TRBJ2-4 gives the whole variable domain EPEVTQTPSHQVTQMGQEVILRCVPISNHLYFYWYRQILGQKVEFLVSFYNNEISEKSEIFDDQFSVERPDGSNFTLKIRSTKLEDSAMYFCASTVTGTGKNIQYFGAGTRLSVL.

The CDR3 loop reads CASKRDFRDEQFF. The CDR3 DNA is TGTGCCAGCAAGCGGGACTTTCGCGATGAGCAGTTCTTC. The V gene is TRBV2, the J gene TRBJ2-1, with TRBD2 matching over 7 bases. The CDR3 totals 13 residues. V trimming: 7 bases; J trimming: 8 bases; junction bases outside the gene matches: 8. Germline V gives CDR1 SNHLY, CDR2 FYNNEI.

The rearrangement links TRBV20-1 to TRBJ2-1, with TRBD2 identical over 10 bases. Germline V gene lookup returns CDR1 DFQATT and CDR2 SNEGSKA (reference sequence). V lost 3 bases to trimming and J lost 3 bases; unmatched junction nucleotides: 8. The CDR3 covers 16 residues. This CDR3 is CSARNLGTSVYNEQFF. The CDR3 DNA sequence: TGCAGTGCTAGGAATCTTGGGACTAGCGTCTACAATGAGCAGTTCTTC.

This clonotype has just one count. CDR3 in DNA: TGTGCCAGTAGTATCGACAGGGGGCACGAGACCCAGTACTTC. Translation: CASSIDRGHETQYF. This rearrangement joins TRBV19 to TRBJ2-5, with 10 bases fitting TRBD1. The V segment lost 3 bases and the J segment 5 bases; nucleotides outside the gene matches: 3. The CDR3 length is 14 residues. Germline V CDR1 and CDR2: LNHDA, SQIVND (reference sequence). Based on the CDR3 plus reference TRBV19 and TRBJ2-5, the full variable domain is DGGITQSPKYLFRKEGQNVTLSCEQNLNHDAMYWYRQDPGQGLRLIYYSQIVNDFQKGDIAEGYSVSREKKESFPLTVTSAQKNPTAFYLCASSIDRGHETQYFGPGTRLLVL.

This chain connects TRBV10-3 to TRBJ2-2, with D hard to call. CDR1 is ENHRY, CDR2 SYGVKD, per germline. The CDR3 extends over 14 amino acids. The V end was cut by 6 bases, the J end by 0 bases, with 8 bases between. In nucleotides, the CDR3 is TGTGCCATCAGAGTCGAATCGAACACCGGGGAGCTGTTTTTT. It encodes CAIRVESNTGELFF.

This clonotype was counted a few times. The gene calls are TRBV15 and TRBJ2-5; a possible D gene is TRBD1 (5 bases). Trimming took 1 base from V and 4 from J, leaving 7 bases between them. This CDR3 contains 13 residues. Germline V lookup: CDR1 LNHNV, CDR2 YYDKDF (reference sequence). CDR3 in amino acids: CATSRGRGETQYF. CDR3 DNA sequence: TGTGCCACCAGCAGAGGAAGGGGAGAGACCCAGTACTTC.

V is TRBV29-1 and J is TRBJ1-1, with 9 bases identical to TRBD1. With V trimmed by 6 bases and J by 4 bases, 3 bases remained unmatched. Germline V lookup: CDR1 SQVTM, CDR2 ANQGSEA. The CDR3 spans 12 residues. CDR3 nucleotide sequence: TGCAGCGTGAGGGGACAGGGCACTGAAGCTTTCTTT. Protein sequence: CSVRGQGTEAFF.

The gene calls are TRBV2 and TRBJ2-1; 8 nucleotides agree with TRBD2. Per germline, CDR1 SNHLY and CDR2 FYNNEI. V dropped 5 bases and J dropped 9; count of bases not matched to a gene: 6. This CDR3 has 13 residues. The CDR3 loop is CASSRGLAIEQFF. The CDR3 nucleotides read TGTGCCAGCAGTCGTGGACTAGCAATTGAGCAGTTCTTC.

This sequence joins TRBV20-1 and TRBJ2-5, with D uncertain. This CDR3 is 15 amino acids long. The germline CDR1 and CDR2 sequences are DFQATT and SNEGSKA (reference sequence). Trimming removed 0 bases at V and 1 base at J, with 12 bases between. The chain's CDR3 is CSARDPTRPQETQYF. The DNA of the CDR3 is TGCAGTGCTAGAGATCCCACCCGGCCCCAAGAGACCCAGTACTTC.

This clonotype was seen only a few times. This chain connects TRBV2 to TRBJ1-3; 7 positions agree with TRBD1. This CDR3 spans 15 amino acids. The V and J ends lost 3 bases and 2 bases, in that order; junction bases with no gene match: 4. Germline CDR1 and CDR2: SNHLY and FYNNEI. As DNA, the CDR3 is TGTGCCAGCAGTGAGGGGGGGACAGCTGGAAACACCATATATTTT. It is translated as CASSEGGTAGNTIYF.

Many counts were recorded for this clonotype. V and J are TRBV29-1 and TRBJ1-2; D is unclear. V was trimmed by 3 bases and J by 2 bases, leaving 7 bases between them. CDR1 is SQVTM and CDR2 is ANQGSEA in the germline V gene. This CDR3 has 12 residues. CDR3 coding DNA: TGCAGCGTTGAGAGTAGCAACTATGGCTACACCTTC. Its protein product is CSVESSNYGYTF.

The chain couples TRBV9 to TRBJ2-5, with a weak D call TRBD2 (7 bases). The CDR3 is 15 amino acids. Per the germline V gene, CDR1 is SGDLS and CDR2 is YYNGEE. With 2 bases removed from V and 2 bases from J, the gap between germline ends came to 13 bases. The CDR3: CASSVTAGAQETQYF. CDR3 nucleotide sequence: TGTGCCAGCAGCGTCACGGCGGGGGCACAAGAGACCCAGTACTTC. Complete variable domain (other parts from reference TRBV9 and TRBJ2-5): DSGVTQTPKHLITATGQRVTLRCSPRSGDLSVYWYQQSLDQGLQFLIQYYNGEERAKGNILERFSAQQFPDLHSELNLSSLELGDSALYFCASSVTAGAQETQYFGPGTRLLVL.

The genes are TRBV15 and TRBJ2-3; D remains unclear. Germline CDR1 reads LNHNV; CDR2 reads YYDKDF (reference sequence). CDR3 length: 11 amino acids. The V end lost 8 bases, the J end lost 8 bases, and 11 bases lay between the germline ends. The CDR3 bases are TGTGCCACCCGGAATCTGGGTACGCAGTATTTT. Protein sequence: CATRNLGTQYF.

This chain uses TRBV7-3 with TRBJ1-2, with D unresolved. The CDR3 length is 9 residues. Germline CDR1 SGHTA, CDR2 FQGTGA. Deletions cut 6 bases from V and 11 bases from J, with 7 bases between. This chain's CDR3 is CASRLGYTF. For the CDR3, the DNA is TGTGCCAGCAGGCTAGGGTACACCTTC.

This clonotype was observed at least ten times. The gene calls are TRBV27 and TRBJ2-7; maybe TRBD2 (7 bases). CDR3 length equals 15 residues. Trimming cost V 4 bases and J 3 bases, with 16 bases left between them. Germline V CDR1 and CDR2: MNHEY, SMNVEV (reference sequence). In DNA form, the CDR3 reads TGTGCCAGCAGTTCGACAGGTGCTAGCGGCTACGAGCAGTACTTC. It yields the protein CASSSTGASGYEQYF.

V is TRBV20-1 and J is TRBJ2-7; TRBD1 aligns across 9 bases. The junction had 3 bases not matched to a gene; V was cut back by 5 bases and J by 4 bases. There are 12 residues in the CDR3. Germline-derived CDR1 and CDR2 are DFQATT and SNEGSKA (reference sequence). CDR3 in DNA: TGCAGTGCTTGGGACAGGGAGTACGAGCAGTACTTC. Encoded protein: CSAWDREYEQYF.

CDR3: CASSFHGSGELFF. CDR3 in DNA: TGTGCCAGCAGCTTTCACGGATCCGGGGAGCTGTTTTTT. The rearrangement links TRBV7-2 to TRBJ2-2; no reliable D call. This CDR3 is 13 amino acids long. Trimming removed 3 bases at V and 6 bases at J, with 8 bases between. Germline V gene sequence: CDR1 SGHTA, CDR2 FQGNSA.

The chain combines TRBV7-2 with TRBJ2-5, with 15 bases aligning to TRBD2. Germline assignment: CDR1 SGHTA and CDR2 FQGNSA. This CDR3 comprises 15 residues. The V gene end was trimmed by 4 bases and the J gene end by 5 bases; junction bases not matched to a gene: 2. CDR3 sequence (DNA): TGTGCCAGCAGCTCCGGACTAGCGGGGGGGGAGACCCAGTACTTC. The encoded protein is CASSSGLAGGETQYF.

The chain is built from TRBV20-1 and TRBJ2-1; the match to TRBD2 covers 7 bases. Germline V CDR1 and CDR2: DFQATT, SNEGSKA (reference sequence). The CDR3 has 16 residues. The J segment lost 5 bases and the V segment lost 6 bases, leaving 16 bases of the junction unmatched. CDR3 protein: CSAPIWGGRNDNEQFF. The CDR3 nucleotides are TGCAGTGCCCCCATCTGGGGCGGGAGAAACGACAATGAGCAGTTCTTC.